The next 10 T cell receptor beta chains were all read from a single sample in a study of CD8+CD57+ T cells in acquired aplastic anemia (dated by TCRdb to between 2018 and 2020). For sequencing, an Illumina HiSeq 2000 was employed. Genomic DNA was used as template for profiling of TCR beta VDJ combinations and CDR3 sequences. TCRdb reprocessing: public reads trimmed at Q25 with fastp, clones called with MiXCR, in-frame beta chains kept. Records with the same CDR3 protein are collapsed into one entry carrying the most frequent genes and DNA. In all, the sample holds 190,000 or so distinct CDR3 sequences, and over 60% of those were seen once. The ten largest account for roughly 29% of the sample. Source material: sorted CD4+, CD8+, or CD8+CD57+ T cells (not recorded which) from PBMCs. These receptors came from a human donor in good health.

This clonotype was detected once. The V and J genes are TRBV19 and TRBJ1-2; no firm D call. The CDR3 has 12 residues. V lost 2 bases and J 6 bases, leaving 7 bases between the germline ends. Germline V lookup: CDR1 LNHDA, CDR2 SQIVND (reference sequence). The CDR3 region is CASSIPQDGYTF. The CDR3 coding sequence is TGTGCCAGTAGTATACCCCAGGATGGCTACACCTTC.

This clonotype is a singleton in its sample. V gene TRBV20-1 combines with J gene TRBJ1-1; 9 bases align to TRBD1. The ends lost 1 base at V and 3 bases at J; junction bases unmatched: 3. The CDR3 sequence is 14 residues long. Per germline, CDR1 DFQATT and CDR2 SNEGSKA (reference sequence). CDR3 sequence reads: CSARVDRGHTEAFF. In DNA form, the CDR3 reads TGCAGTGCTAGAGTGGACAGGGGTCACACTGAAGCTTTCTTT.

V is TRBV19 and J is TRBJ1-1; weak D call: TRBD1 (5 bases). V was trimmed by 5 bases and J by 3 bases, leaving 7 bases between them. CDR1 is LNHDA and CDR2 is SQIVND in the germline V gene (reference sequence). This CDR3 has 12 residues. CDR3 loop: CASSWGYTEAFF. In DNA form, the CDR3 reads TGTGCCAGTAGTTGGGGGTACACTGAAGCTTTCTTT.

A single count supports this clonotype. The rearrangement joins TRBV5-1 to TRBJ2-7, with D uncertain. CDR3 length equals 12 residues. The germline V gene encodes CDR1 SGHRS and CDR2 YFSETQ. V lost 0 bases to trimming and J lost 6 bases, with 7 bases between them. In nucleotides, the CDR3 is TGCGCCAGCAGCTTGGTTGACGGCGAGCAGTACTTC. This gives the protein CASSLVDGEQYF.

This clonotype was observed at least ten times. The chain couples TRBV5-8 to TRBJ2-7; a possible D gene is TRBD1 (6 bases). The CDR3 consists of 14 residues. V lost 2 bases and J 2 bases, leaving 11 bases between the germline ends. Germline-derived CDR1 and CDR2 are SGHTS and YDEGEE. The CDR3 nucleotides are TGTGCCAGCAGCTTCCAGGGGAACACCTACGAGCAGTACTTC. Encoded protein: CASSFQGNTYEQYF. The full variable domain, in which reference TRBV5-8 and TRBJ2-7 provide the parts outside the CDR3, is EAGVTQSPTHLIKTRGQQATLRCSPISGHTSVYWYQQALGLGLQFLLWYDEGEERNRGNFPPRFSGRQFPNYSSELNVNALELEDSALYLCASSFQGNTYEQYFGPGTRLTVT.

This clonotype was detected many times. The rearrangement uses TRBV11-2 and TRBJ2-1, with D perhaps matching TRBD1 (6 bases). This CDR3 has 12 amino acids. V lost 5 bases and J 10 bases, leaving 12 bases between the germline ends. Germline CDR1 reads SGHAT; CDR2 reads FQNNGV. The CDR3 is CASSTHREEQFF. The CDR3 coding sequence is TGTGCCAGCAGCACACACAGGGAAGAGCAGTTCTTC.

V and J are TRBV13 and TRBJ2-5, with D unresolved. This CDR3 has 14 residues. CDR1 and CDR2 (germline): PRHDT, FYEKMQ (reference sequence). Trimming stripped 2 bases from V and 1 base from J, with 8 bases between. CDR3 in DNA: TGTGCCAGCAGCTTACGGCGGAGCCAAGAGACCCAGTACTTC. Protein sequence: CASSLRRSQETQYF.

In nucleotides, the CDR3 is TGTGCCAGCAGCTTAGCGGGCGCAGGAAACACCATATATTTT. It translates to CASSLAGAGNTIYF. The chain combines TRBV7-8 with TRBJ1-3, with D uncertain. The germline CDR1 and CDR2 sequences are SGHVS and FQNEAQ. The CDR3 length is 14 residues. V was pared by 0 bases and J by 4 bases, with 7 bases between.

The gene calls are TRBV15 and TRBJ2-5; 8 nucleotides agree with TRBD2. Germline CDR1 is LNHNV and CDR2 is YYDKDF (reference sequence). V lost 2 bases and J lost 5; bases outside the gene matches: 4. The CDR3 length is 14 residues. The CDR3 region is CATSRSGGEETQYF. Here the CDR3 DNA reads TGTGCCACCAGCAGATCCGGGGGGGAGGAGACCCAGTACTTC.

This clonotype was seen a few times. The CDR3 DNA reads TGTGCCACCAGCAGGGACAGGGCGGATGAGCAGTTCTTC. Its protein is CATSRDRADEQFF. This chain joins TRBV15 and TRBJ2-1; 8 bases agree with TRBD1. The CDR3 covers 13 residues. The V gene end was trimmed by 3 bases and the J gene end by 8 bases; junction bases not matched to a gene: 3. The germline V gene encodes CDR1 LNHNV and CDR2 YYDKDF (reference sequence). The full variable domain, completed using reference TRBV15 and TRBJ2-1, is DAMVIQNPRYQVTQFGKPVTLSCSQTLNHNVMYWYQQKSSQAPKLLFHYYDKDFNNEADTPDNFQSRRPNTSFCFLDIRSPGLGDTAMYLCATSRDRADEQFFGPGTRLTVL.